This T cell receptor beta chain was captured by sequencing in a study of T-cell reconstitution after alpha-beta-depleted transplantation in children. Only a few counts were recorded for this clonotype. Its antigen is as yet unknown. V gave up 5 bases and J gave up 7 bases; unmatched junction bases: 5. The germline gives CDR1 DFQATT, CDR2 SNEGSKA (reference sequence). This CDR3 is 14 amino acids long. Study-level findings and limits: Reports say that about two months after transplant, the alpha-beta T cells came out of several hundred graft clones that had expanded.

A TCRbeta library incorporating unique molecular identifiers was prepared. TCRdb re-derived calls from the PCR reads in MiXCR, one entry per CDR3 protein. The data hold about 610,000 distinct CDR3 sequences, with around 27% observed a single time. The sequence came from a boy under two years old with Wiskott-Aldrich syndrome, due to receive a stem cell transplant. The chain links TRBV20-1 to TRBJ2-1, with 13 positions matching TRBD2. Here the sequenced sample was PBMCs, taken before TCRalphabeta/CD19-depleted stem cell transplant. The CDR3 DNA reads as TGCAGTGCTGGGGGACTAGCGGGACCTAATGAGCAGTTCTTC. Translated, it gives CSAGGLAGPNEQFF.